These 22 T cell receptor beta chains originate from one sample sequenced in a study of human T cells and chemical hapten exposure (dated by TCRdb to 2020 to 2023). The library was produced with RACE. The reads were generated on a NextSeq 500. TCRdb reprocessing: public reads trimmed at Q25 with fastp, clones called with MiXCR, in-frame beta chains kept. Rows with one shared CDR3 protein collapse into an entry with the most common genes and DNA. This sample comprises about 140,000 distinct CDR3 sequences, over 9.5% of them detected only once. The ten largest clones capture 1.3% to 1.5% of the sample. The sample's time point, from its label and the paper: patch test 2, 6 weeks after DPC sensitization. The treatment or condition label here, explained by the study, means: therapeutic diphenylcyclopropenone sensitization with weekly scalp DPC. The sample consisted of whole blood, taken in connection with sensitization to the hapten diphenylcyclopropenone (DPC). These receptors came from a woman between 50 and 59 years old with alopecia areata. Some clones in this sample may be carry-over from other donors' samples.

This clonotype was counted many times. The chain employs TRBV7-9 and TRBJ2-1; TRBD1 or TRBD2 may be the D gene (6 bases each). The V and J ends lost 5 bases and 7 bases respectively, with 24 bases between them. Germline CDR1 reads SEHNR; CDR2 reads FQNEAQ (reference sequence). This CDR3 spans 17 amino acids. The CDR3 nucleotides read TGTGCCAGCAGCCCAGGGGCCAGCGGGCGCCGTCGGAATGAGCAGTTCTTC. This codes for CASSPGASGRRRNEQFF.

This clonotype has only one observation. The rearrangement links TRBV3-2 to TRBJ2-1; TRBD1 reflects the table's D call only, with no check against the DNA. TRBV3-2 is termed a pseudogene. There are 15 residues in the CDR3. Written as DNA, the CDR3 is TGTGCCAGCAGCCGAGTAGCCGGGATTGGTGCTTTTTTGTTCTTC. It yields the protein CASSRVAGIGAFLFF.

This clonotype was detected once. A much larger clone differs by one base, so this may be a read error. The J gene is TRBJ1-5, the V gene TRBV20-1; D gene uncertain. This CDR3 has 15 amino acids. V was clipped by 0 bases and J by 8 bases, with 17 bases between them. Germline V CDR1 and CDR2: DFQATT, SNEGSKA (reference sequence). CDR3 sequence reads: CSARDVTDGKEPQHF. CDR3 coding DNA: TGCAGTGCTAGAGATGTAACAGATGGGAAGGAGCCCCAGCATTTT.

This clonotype was recorded at least ten times. The J gene is TRBJ2-7, the V gene TRBV9, with TRBD2 identical over 14 bases. Trimming cost V 4 bases and J 0 bases; bases outside gene matches: 6. Germline values: CDR1 SGDLS, CDR2 YYNGEE. The CDR3 loop spans 17 amino acids. CDR3 bases: TGTGCCAGCAGCCCGGGACTAGCGGGAGCAATCTCCTACGAGCAGTACTTC. It encodes CASSPGLAGAISYEQYF.

This clonotype was found a few times. V is TRBV24-1 and J is TRBJ1-2; a weak D match, TRBD1 (5 bases). Germline V gene data show CDR1 as KGHDR and CDR2 as SFDVKD. This CDR3 has 13 amino acids. Trimming took 1 base from V and 6 from J, leaving 8 bases between them. The CDR3 DNA reads TGTGCCACCAGTGATTTCGGGGCCCATGGCTACACCTTC. It encodes CATSDFGAHGYTF.

This clonotype was recorded a few times. The genes are TRBV19 and TRBJ1-5, with 7 nucleotides matching TRBD1. This CDR3 is 10 amino acids long. Germline CDR1 and CDR2: LNHDA and SQIVND (reference sequence). Trimming removed 10 bases from V and 6 bases from J; junction bases left unmatched: 0. CDR3 nucleotide sequence: TGTGCCACAGGGGGTCAGCCCCAGCATTTT. Protein: CATGGQPQHF.

This clonotype was seen more than once but under ten times. CDR3 protein: CASSVTTSVNTGELFF. The CDR3 nucleotides are TGTGCCAGCAGCGTTACGACTAGCGTGAACACCGGGGAGCTGTTTTTT. The rearrangement links TRBV9 to TRBJ2-2; TRBD2 aligns across 8 bases. This CDR3 spans 16 amino acids. In germline, CDR1 is SGDLS, CDR2 YYNGEE. After removal of 2 bases from V and 1 base from J, the junction contained 4 bases not matched to a gene.

This clonotype was counted many times. The chain has TRBV7-2 and TRBJ2-7; D remains unclear. The CDR3 is 15 amino acids. With 5 bases removed from V and 2 bases from J, the gap between germline ends came to 16 bases. CDR1 and CDR2 (germline): SGHTA, FQGNSA. The CDR3 nucleotides read TGTGCCAGCAGCCGTGCGGCGCCCTCCACCTACGAGCAGTACTTC. It yields the protein CASSRAAPSTYEQYF.

In its sample, this clonotype was seen many times. This chain uses TRBV5-1 with TRBJ2-7; 11 nucleotides line up with TRBD1. CDR3 size: 14 residues. The V gene's germline CDR1 is SGHRS and CDR2 YFSETQ. V dropped 6 bases and J dropped 5; count of bases not matched to a gene: 7. The CDR3 sequence: CASNPRDRGNEQYF. For the CDR3, the DNA is TGCGCCAGCAATCCCCGGGACAGGGGGAACGAGCAGTACTTC.

Only a few counts were recorded for this clonotype. V and J are TRBV27 and TRBJ1-1, with a possible D match to TRBD1 (5 bases). Trimming pared 5 bases from V and 0 bases from J, leaving 16 bases between. The germline V gene encodes CDR1 MNHEY and CDR2 SMNVEV (reference sequence). CDR3 length: 16 residues. CDR3: CASSPSLGHMNTEAFF. CDR3 in DNA: TGTGCCAGCAGTCCCTCTTTGGGGCACATGAACACTGAAGCTTTCTTT.

This clonotype has ten or more counts. The chain recombines TRBV9 with TRBJ2-7; the D is unclear. CDR1 and CDR2 from the germline V gene are SGDLS and YYNGEE. V gave up 4 bases and J gave up 0 bases, with 11 bases separating them. The CDR3 spans 14 residues. The CDR3 sequence: CASSLQPLSYEQYF. For the CDR3, the DNA is TGTGCCAGCAGCCTACAGCCCCTCTCCTACGAGCAGTACTTC.

There are a few counts of this clonotype. V gene TRBV6-4 combines with J gene TRBJ2-1, with TRBD1 matching 7 bases. The CDR3 extends over 16 amino acids. V lost 4 bases to trimming and J lost 0 bases; unmatched junction nucleotides: 6. From germline, CDR1 is MRHNA and CDR2 SNTAGT. CDR3 sequence (DNA): TGTGCCAGCAGTGCCGGACAGGCCCTCTCCTACAATGAGCAGTTCTTC. It codes for CASSAGQALSYNEQFF.

The chain is built from TRBV9 and TRBJ2-1; D is possibly TRBD2 (6 bases). The germline V gene encodes CDR1 SGDLS and CDR2 YYNGEE. The V end was cut by 5 bases, the J end by 4 bases, with 10 bases between. This CDR3 has 13 amino acids. In nucleotides, the CDR3 is TGTGCCAGCAGTCAGGAGGGGTACAATGAGCAGTTCTTC. Translation: CASSQEGYNEQFF. The entire variable domain, with the rest obtained from reference TRBV9 and TRBJ2-1, is as follows: DSGVTQTPKHLITATGQRVTLRCSPRSGDLSVYWYQQSLDQGLQFLIQYYNGEERAKGNILERFSAQQFPDLHSELNLSSLELGDSALYFCASSQEGYNEQFFGPGTRLTVL.

This clonotype was recorded a few times. The genes are TRBV4-2 and TRBJ2-7; a weak D match, TRBD1 (5 bases). This CDR3 is 13 amino acids long. Trimming stripped 3 bases from V and 4 bases from J, with 10 bases between. Germline V gene lookup returns CDR1 LGHNA and CDR2 YNFKEQ. The CDR3 sequence is CASSQTPGYEQYF. CDR3 nucleotides: TGTGCCAGCAGCCAGACGCCAGGGTACGAGCAGTACTTC.

V usage is TRBV6-2 or TRBV6-3 and J usage is TRBJ2-7, with 8 bases aligning to TRBD1. The CDR3 is 15 amino acids. Germline lookup yields CDR1 MNHEY and CDR2 SVGEGT. The V and J ends lost 7 bases and 2 bases, in that order; junction bases with no gene match: 10. The CDR3 protein is CASTVAGTGAYEQYF. CDR3 coding DNA: TGTGCCAGCACCGTGGCCGGGACAGGCGCCTACGAGCAGTACTTC.

This clonotype has ten or more counts. The chain employs TRBV21-1 and TRBJ1-3; the table's D call TRBD1 went unverified against the DNA. TRBV21-1 is assigned pseudogene status. The CDR3 spans 17 residues. The CDR3 loop is CASSTGLLYRAGNTIYF. The CDR3 DNA is TGTGCCAGCAGCACCGGATTACTATACAGGGCTGGAAACACCATATATTTT.

This clonotype was seen only once. This chain links TRBV30 with TRBJ2-7; 8 bases line up with TRBD1. V shed 3 bases, J shed 2 bases, and the junction held 6 bases outside the gene matches. The CDR3 consists of 14 residues. Germline CDR1 reads GTSNPN; CDR2 reads SVGIG (reference sequence). The CDR3 spells CAWRRGRGPYEQYF. CDR3 in DNA: TGTGCCTGGAGAAGGGGCAGGGGGCCCTACGAGCAGTACTTC.

The table lists this clonotype with a few counts. The V and J genes are TRBV20-1 and TRBJ2-1; no definite D call. The germline V and J ends were trimmed by 3 bases and 7 bases, with 16 bases remaining between them. Germline-derived CDR1 and CDR2 are DFQATT and SNEGSKA (reference sequence). This CDR3 has 14 amino acids. The chain's CDR3 is CSASLPSLGNEQFF. DNA of the CDR3: TGCAGTGCTAGTCTGCCGTCCCTGGGAAATGAGCAGTTCTTC.

The chain combines TRBV20-1 with TRBJ1-2; 8 nucleotides match TRBD1. This CDR3 is 16 amino acids long. J lost 6 bases, V lost 1 base, and 13 bases had no gene match. CDR1 DFQATT and CDR2 SNEGSKA come from the germline V gene (reference sequence). This chain's CDR3 is CSARGTVRGRADGYTF. In DNA, the CDR3 is TGCAGTGCTAGAGGGACCGTCAGGGGGCGCGCGGATGGCTACACCTTC.

J is TRBJ2-1 and V is TRBV3-1; TRBD2 aligns across 7 bases. V was clipped by 5 bases and J by 8 bases; unmatched bases: 9. This CDR3 contains 14 residues. Germline loops: CDR1 LGHDT, CDR2 YNNKEL (reference sequence). The CDR3 reads CASSWTRSSDEQFF. The CDR3, as DNA: TGTGCCAGCAGCTGGACTAGGTCTAGTGATGAGCAGTTCTTC.

This clonotype was counted between two and nine times. This chain joins TRBV29-1 and TRBJ2-1, with TRBD1 matching over 8 bases. This CDR3 region has 13 residues. Looked up from germline, CDR1 is SQVTM and CDR2 is ANQGSEA. Trimming removed 7 bases from V and 7 bases from J; junction bases left unmatched: 9. CDR3 sequence (DNA): TGCAGCGGCGCACAGGGGGGAAGAAATGAGCAGTTCTTC. Protein sequence: CSGAQGGRNEQFF.

This clonotype turned up a few times. The chain couples TRBV28 to TRBJ1-2; D may be TRBD1 (5 bases). The ends were cut back, 1 base at V and 5 bases at J, with 5 bases in the middle. Germline V lookup: CDR1 MDHEN, CDR2 SYDVKM. This CDR3 comprises 12 residues. The CDR3 nucleotides read TGTGCCAGCAGTTTATCAGGGTATGGCTACACCTTC. It encodes CASSLSGYGYTF.